This TCR beta chain comes out of a study of shared clonotypes between healthy human individuals. Using immunoSEQ multiplex PCR, the repertoire was profiled, and TCRdb retains in-frame clones only, with some absent. The table includes approximately 980,000 clones, around 80% detected once. The V end was cut by 5 bases, the J end by 7 bases, with 15 bases between. This CDR3 comprises 14 residues. Germline CDR1 is SGHTA and CDR2 is FQGNSA. This clone was recorded many times. Sequencing was carried out using memory CD4+ T cells sorted from blood. Regarding subset: CD45RA-negative fraction. This chain connects TRBV7-2 to TRBJ2-1; tentatively, D is TRBD1 or TRBD2 (5 bases each). This TCR was recovered from a man between 18 and 29 years old in good health. In DNA, the CDR3 is TGTGCCAGCAGCCACAAAGAGTGGGGGAATGAGCAGTTCTTC. Amino acids: CASSHKEWGNEQFF.